This entry describes one T cell receptor (beta chain). Germline V gene sequence: CDR1 SGHAT, CDR2 FQNNGV. The CDR3 length is 16 residues. V lost 2 bases to trimming and J lost 7 bases; unmatched junction nucleotides: 10. Assay: immunoSEQ multiplex PCR; the TCRdb copy retains only in-frame clones and omits some. Of 150,000 to 200,000 clones in the sample, around four fifths were seen once. This specimen belongs to a study of blood T cell repertoires in COVID-19. On the study more broadly: Nucleic acid was either cDNA or gDNA, and it came from T cells, B-cell-depleted T cells, or PBMCs.

This receptor was identified in an elderly woman with active or convalescent COVID-19. The gene calls are TRBV11-2 and TRBJ1-1, with 10 bases matching TRBD1. The sample was peripheral blood. The CDR3, as DNA: TGTGCCAGCAGCTTAACCCAGACAGGGGGCGGGAGTGAAGCTTTCTTT. Its protein product is CASSLTQTGGGSEAFF.